The 13 T cell receptor beta chains below all came from one sample that was sequenced in a study of blood T cell repertoires in COVID-19. Sequencing used immunoSEQ multiplex PCR; TCRdb keeps in-frame clones, though not all of them. The sample has approximately 150,000 clones, around 81% seen once; the top ten hold approximately 11%. The sample taken for sequencing was peripheral blood. The receptors were gathered from a man aged 55 to 70 with active or convalescent COVID-19.

The gene calls are TRBV3-1 (or the pseudogene TRBV3-2) and TRBJ2-5; TRBD2 agrees at 8 bases. The CDR3 is 14 amino acids. The J segment lost 2 bases and the V segment lost 6 bases, leaving 5 bases of the junction unmatched. Germline V CDR1 and CDR2: LGHDT, YNNKEL (reference sequence). The CDR3: CASRNGGGQETQYF. In nucleotides, the CDR3 is TGTGCCAGCAGAAACGGCGGGGGGCAAGAGACCCAGTACTTC.

The chain joins TRBV19 to TRBJ1-6; no definite D call. Trimming took 6 bases from V and 2 from J, leaving 11 bases between them. Germline lookup yields CDR1 LNHDA and CDR2 SQIVND (reference sequence). The CDR3 spans 15 residues. The CDR3, as DNA: TGTGCCAGTAGGGCCACCGGGACCTATAATTCACCCCTCCACTTT. Translated: CASRATGTYNSPLHF.

This chain links TRBV4-2 with TRBJ2-5, with D hard to call. CDR3 length: 14 amino acids. V was shortened by 1 base and J by 2 bases, with 8 bases between the two germline ends. CDR1 and CDR2 (germline): LGHNA, YNFKEQ. The CDR3 DNA reads TGTGCCAGCAGCCAAGGTGCAGATCAAGAGACCCAGTACTTC. It translates to CASSQGADQETQYF.

J is TRBJ1-3 and V is TRBV9; D is undetermined. The CDR3 loop spans 16 amino acids. Trimming took 0 bases from V and 0 from J, leaving 10 bases between them. Looked up from germline, CDR1 is SGDLS and CDR2 is YYNGEE. CDR3 DNA sequence: TGTGCCAGCAGCGTAGGCGAGAGACTCTCTGGAAACACCATATATTTT. Protein: CASSVGERLSGNTIYF.

This chain joins TRBV7-9 and TRBJ2-1; 15 bases map to TRBD2. The germline V gene encodes CDR1 SEHNR and CDR2 FQNEAQ (reference sequence). CDR3 length: 19 residues. With 5 bases clipped from V and 4 bases from J, the junction kept 12 bases outside the gene matches. The chain's CDR3 is CASSPGTSGRLGAYNEQFF. The CDR3 DNA is TGTGCCAGCAGCCCCGGGACTAGCGGGAGGCTGGGGGCTTACAATGAGCAGTTCTTC.

Of note for this clone: The sample contains more than one DNA sequence encoding this CDR3. The gene calls are TRBV3-1 (or the pseudogene TRBV3-2) and TRBJ2-2; TRBD1 matches at 7 bases. V trimming: 1 base; J trimming: 4 bases; junction bases outside the gene matches: 0. This CDR3 is built from 14 residues. In germline, CDR1 is LGHDT, CDR2 YNNKEL (reference sequence). CDR3 protein: CASSQAGGTGELFF. The CDR3 nucleotides read TGTGCCAGCAGCCAAGCAGGGGGCACCGGGGAGCTGTTTTTT.

This chain links TRBV10-3 with TRBJ2-7, with D maybe TRBD1 (6 bases). This CDR3 has 12 amino acids. Germline V gene lookup returns CDR1 ENHRY and CDR2 SYGVKD. Trimming removed 2 bases from V and 12 bases from J, with 14 bases in between. CDR3 coding DNA: TGTGCCATCAGTGAGACAGGGCACCGTGGGTACTTC. It specifies CAISETGHRGYF.

V usage is TRBV19 and J usage is TRBJ1-2; possibly TRBD1 for D (5 bases). Looked up from germline, CDR1 is LNHDA and CDR2 is SQIVND (reference sequence). V shed 4 bases and J shed 7 bases, with 13 bases lying between them. CDR3 length: 13 residues. As DNA, the CDR3 is TGTGCCAGTAGTACCATAGAAGGGGCTGGCTACACCTTC. It translates to CASSTIEGAGYTF. The complete variable domain, with remaining parts taken from reference TRBV19 and TRBJ1-2, reads DGGITQSPKYLFRKEGQNVTLSCEQNLNHDAMYWYRQDPGQGLRLIYYSQIVNDFQKGDIAEGYSVSREKKESFPLTVTSAQKNPTAFYLCASSTIEGAGYTFGSGTRLTVV.

The rearrangement uses TRBV7-9 and TRBJ2-7; D is undetermined. Germline CDR1 and CDR2: SEHNR and FQNEAQ (reference sequence). CDR3 length: 14 amino acids. Trimming took off 1 base at V and 7 bases at J, with 14 bases between the two ends. The CDR3 coding sequence is TGTGCCAGCAGCTTAGGGGCCACCTCCGGTGAGCAGTACTTC. Translated: CASSLGATSGEQYF.

This clone is a singleton in its sample. The chain combines TRBV18 with TRBJ1-2, with D unclear. This CDR3 has 13 amino acids. The germline V and J ends were trimmed by 6 bases and 2 bases, with 10 bases remaining between them. Germline V CDR1 and CDR2: KGHSH, LQKENI. The CDR3 nucleotides read TGTGCCAGCTCGTACACCGTGAACTATGGCTACACCTTC. Its translation: CASSYTVNYGYTF.

This rearrangement joins TRBV15 to TRBJ1-1; no clear D. The CDR3 contains 13 residues. The V end was cut by 2 bases, the J end by 3 bases, with 7 bases between. Per the germline V gene, CDR1 is LNHNV and CDR2 is YYDKDF (reference sequence). The CDR3 region is CATSRRSDTEAFF. Here the CDR3 DNA reads TGTGCCACCAGCAGACGGAGCGACACTGAAGCTTTCTTT.

This chain links TRBV2 with TRBJ1-6; possible D gene TRBD1, 6 bases. Trimming left V 6 bases short and J 12 bases short, with 12 bases between. The CDR3 totals 12 residues. From germline, CDR1 is SNHLY and CDR2 FYNNEI. The CDR3 DNA is TGTGCCAGCAGGAGACAGGATTTACCCCTCCACTTT. This sequence encodes CASRRQDLPLHF. Together with reference TRBV2 and TRBJ1-6, the CDR3 gives the full variable domain: EPEVTQTPSHQVTQMGQEVILRCVPISNHLYFYWYRQILGQKVEFLVSFYNNEISEKSEIFDDQFSVERPDGSNFTLKIRSTKLEDSAMYFCASRRQDLPLHFGNGTRLTVT.

CDR3 DNA sequence: TGTGCCAGCCATCACGGTACAGTGTCTGGAAACACCATATATTTT. Protein product: CASHHGTVSGNTIYF. This chain uses TRBV28 with TRBJ1-3, with D unclear. Germline loops: CDR1 MDHEN, CDR2 SYDVKM. V was shortened by 8 bases and J by 1 base, with 15 bases between the two germline ends. The CDR3 is 15 amino acids.